A single T cell receptor (beta chain) is shown here with its context. CDR3 length: 16 amino acids. V lost 1 base and J lost 4, with 13 bases in between. The V gene's germline CDR1 is MDHEN and CDR2 SYDVKM. Across 20 to 25 US areas, participants ranged in age from about 18 to 90 years. This record belongs to a study of blood T cell repertoires in COVID-19. In the original analysis: By means of reference gene primer amplification, nucleated cell counts were estimated. Repertoires were generated with immunoSEQ multiplex PCR, while TCRdb's copy carries only in-frame clones and drops some. V and J calls plus clone size are reproduced from that table; the DNA served to infer D and trimming. Altogether around 280,000 clones are present, nearly 90% being singletons, with the ten largest covering 1.5% to 2%.

Material for sequencing was PBMCs or T cells enriched from blood (not recorded which). This TCR derives from a woman between 18 and 29 years old with acute COVID-19. The rearrangement uses TRBV28 and TRBJ2-2, with a possible D match to TRBD2 (5 bases). CDR3 in amino acids: CASSLSAGDFTGELFF. The CDR3 coding sequence is TGTGCCAGCAGTTTATCGGCGGGTGACTTCACCGGGGAGCTGTTTTTT.